These 19 T cell receptor beta chains came from one sample sequenced in a study of T cells after yellow fever vaccination. TCRdb itself ran the 5' RACE reads through MiXCR, one entry per CDR3 protein. The table lists approximately 300,000 distinct CDR3 sequences, 8.7% of them singletons. The specimen was PBMCs, collected on the day of the first yellow fever vaccination. These receptor sequences come from a man between 18 and 35 years old who received the YFV17D yellow fever vaccine.

This clonotype was picked up a small number of times. The genes are TRBV7-9 and TRBJ1-1; the D is unclear. Trimming took off 3 bases at V and 8 bases at J, with 13 bases between the two ends. This CDR3 region has 13 residues. Germline V gene data show CDR1 as SEHNR and CDR2 as FQNEAQ (reference sequence). The CDR3 region has the DNA TGTGCCAGCAGCTTCGAGGCGTTTACCGAAGCTTTCTTT. It yields the protein CASSFEAFTEAFF.

The chain has TRBV11-1 and TRBJ1-1, with D possibly being TRBD1 (5 bases). V lost 5 bases, J lost 5 bases, and 12 bases lay in between. Germline V CDR1 and CDR2: SGHAT, FQDESV (reference sequence). The CDR3 length is 13 residues. CDR3 in amino acids: CASSLRDWTEAFF. CDR3 in DNA: TGTGCCAGCAGCCTAAGGGACTGGACTGAAGCTTTCTTT.

This clonotype was counted a few times. The chain couples TRBV5-1 to TRBJ2-3; no definite D call. The CDR3 contains 14 residues. V lost 0 bases, J lost 2 bases, and 7 bases lay in between. The germline V gene has CDR1 SGHRS and CDR2 YFSETQ. Here the CDR3 DNA reads TGCGCCAGCAGCTTGGGACAAAACACAGATACGCAGTATTTT. The encoded protein is CASSLGQNTDTQYF.

This clonotype was found a few times. Likely a read error: the CDR3 ends without its conserved phenylalanine or tryptophan. Because the CDR3's place on the DNA is in doubt, the DNA is left out and the CDR3 is given as listed by TCRdb. This chain uses TRBV4-2 with TRBJ1-2. The CDR3 length is 12 residues, termini included. Germline assignment: CDR1 LGHNA and CDR2 YNFKEQ. The CDR3 sequence: CASSQDGNGQNI.

CDR3 DNA: TGTGCCAGCAGCTCCTTACCCGGAGGCACCTACGAGCAGTACTTC. Amino acids: CASSSLPGGTYEQYF. The gene calls are TRBV6-2 or TRBV6-3 and TRBJ2-7; D perhaps matches TRBD2 (5 bases). The V gene's germline CDR1 is MNHEY and CDR2 SVGEGT. The V end was cut by 6 bases, the J end by 2 bases, with 17 bases between. This CDR3 comprises 15 residues.

In its sample, this clonotype was seen a few times. The J gene is TRBJ2-1, the V gene TRBV4-3; 7 positions agree with TRBD2. CDR3 size: 14 residues. Looked up from germline, CDR1 is LGHNA and CDR2 is YSLEER. V was pared by 0 bases and J by 7 bases, with 3 bases of the junction left unmatched. This CDR3 reads CASSQEGGWNEQFF. CDR3 sequence (DNA): TGCGCCAGCAGCCAAGAGGGGGGGTGGAATGAGCAGTTCTTC.

The chain carries TRBV11-1 and TRBJ1-2, with D maybe TRBD1 (5 bases). V dropped 2 bases and J dropped 9 bases, with 13 bases sitting between them. The CDR3 runs to 13 residues. Germline lookup yields CDR1 SGHAT and CDR2 FQDESV (reference sequence). As DNA, the CDR3 is TGTGCCAGCAGCTTATTAGGGGCCCGGAGCTACACCTTC. Encoded protein: CASSLLGARSYTF.

This clonotype has ten or more counts. The chain joins TRBV12-3 or TRBV12-4 to TRBJ1-2; 7 bases are a match to TRBD1. This CDR3 spans 14 amino acids. V lost 6 bases to trimming and J lost 3 bases; unmatched junction nucleotides: 7. The CDR3 DNA is TGTGCCAGCAGGCAACAGGGGCGGGACTATGGCTACACCTTC. It is translated as CASRQQGRDYGYTF.

This clonotype was seen a handful of times. The chain joins TRBV6-2 or TRBV6-3 to TRBJ2-1; D is perhaps TRBD2 (7 bases). Germline loops: CDR1 MNHEY, CDR2 SVGEGT. Trimming removed 8 bases at V and 1 base at J, with 15 bases between. The CDR3 runs 15 residues. Here the CDR3 reads CASRTGGGSYNEQFF. In DNA form, the CDR3 reads TGTGCCAGCCGGACGGGGGGCGGGTCCTACAATGAGCAGTTCTTC.

The rearrangement joins TRBV6-1 to TRBJ1-6; 8 positions agree with TRBD1. Germline V gives CDR1 MNHNS, CDR2 SASEGT. J lost 10 bases, V lost 6 bases, and 5 bases had no gene match. CDR3 size: 13 residues. CDR3 coding DNA: TGTGCCAGCAGAAACCGACAGGGGTCACCCCTCCACTTT. Translation: CASRNRQGSPLHF.

The chain carries TRBV12-3 or TRBV12-4 and TRBJ2-7; 8 nucleotides line up with TRBD1. V gave up 4 bases and J gave up 7 bases; unmatched junction bases: 9. The CDR3 totals 14 residues. The CDR3 loop is CASSSPDRGGEQYV. The CDR3 region has the DNA TGTGCCAGCAGTTCCCCTGACAGGGGCGGGGAGCAGTACGTC.

This clonotype has at least ten counts. This chain uses TRBV7-2 with TRBJ2-7, with 7 bases fitting TRBD1. After removal of 3 bases from V and 1 base from J, the junction contained 3 bases not matched to a gene. The CDR3 totals 14 residues. CDR1 is SGHTA, CDR2 FQGNSA, per germline. CDR3 sequence reads: CASSFDRESYEQYF. As DNA, the CDR3 is TGTGCCAGCAGCTTCGACAGGGAATCCTACGAGCAGTACTTC.

V gene TRBV6-2 or TRBV6-3 combines with J gene TRBJ1-1; D is unclear. V lost 8 bases and J lost 1, with 8 bases in between. CDR3 length: 12 amino acids. The germline CDR1 and CDR2 sequences are MNHEY and SVGEGT. CDR3: CASLRPNTEAFF. The CDR3 nucleotides are TGTGCCAGCCTACGTCCGAACACTGAAGCTTTCTTT.

This clonotype showed up just a few times. The chain joins TRBV9 to TRBJ2-3; 8 bases align to TRBD2. V lost 4 bases, J lost 6 bases, and 7 bases stayed unmatched. The CDR3 has 14 amino acids. CDR1 and CDR2 (germline): SGDLS, YYNGEE. CDR3 amino acids: CASSSRTSLDTQYF. The CDR3 DNA sequence: TGTGCCAGCAGCTCACGGACTAGCTTGGATACGCAGTATTTT.

This clonotype has only a few counts. V and J are TRBV6-5 and TRBJ2-7, with 9 bases fitting TRBD1. CDR3 size: 14 residues. The V segment lost 2 bases and the J segment 3 bases; nucleotides outside the gene matches: 2. The germline gives CDR1 MNHEY, CDR2 SVGAGI. CDR3 nucleotides: TGTGCCAGCAGTTACGACAGGGGGAACTACGAGCAGTACTTC. The encoded protein is CASSYDRGNYEQYF.

This clonotype has ten or more counts. CDR3 region: CSGYRVRTEAFF. The CDR3 DNA is TGCAGCGGCTACAGGGTTAGGACTGAAGCTTTCTTT. V is TRBV29-1 and J is TRBJ1-1; tentative D call: TRBD1 (6 bases). The CDR3 is made up of 12 amino acids. V was shortened by 7 bases and J by 5 bases, with 14 bases between the two germline ends. Germline CDR1 and CDR2: SQVTM and ANQGSEA. The full variable domain, rest sourced from reference TRBV29-1 and TRBJ1-1, is SAVISQKPSRDICQRGTSLTIQCQVDSQVTMMFWYRQQPGQSLTLIATANQGSEATYESGFVIDKFPISRPNLTFSTLTVSNMSPEDSSIYLCSGYRVRTEAFFGQGTRLTVV.

This chain uses TRBV12-3 or TRBV12-4 with TRBJ2-2; tentatively, D is TRBD1 (8 bases). CDR3 length: 19 amino acids. The V gene lost 4 bases and the J gene lost 4 bases, with 25 bases spanning the gap. The CDR3 sequence is CASSYSGGRRGYGTGELFF. CDR3 coding DNA: TGTGCCAGCAGTTATTCAGGGGGCCGGCGGGGGTACGGCACCGGGGAGCTGTTTTTT.

The chain couples TRBV20-1 to TRBJ2-3, with TRBD2 matching 11 bases. Germline V CDR1 and CDR2: DFQATT, SNEGSKA (reference sequence). Unmatched junction bases numbered 8, after V lost 3 bases and J lost 0 bases. This CDR3 spans 17 amino acids. The CDR3 region has the DNA TGCAGTGCTAGGGGAGCTAGCGGGGGGACGAGCACAGATACGCAGTATTTT. It specifies CSARGASGGTSTDTQYF.

The J gene is TRBJ2-7, the V gene TRBV7-9; 14 positions match TRBD2. Germline V lookup: CDR1 SEHNR, CDR2 FQNEAQ (reference sequence). V lost 8 bases to trimming and J lost 4 bases; unmatched junction nucleotides: 4. This CDR3 spans 14 amino acids. The CDR3 sequence: CASAGLAGGYEQYF. In DNA form, the CDR3 reads TGTGCCAGCGCCGGACTAGCGGGGGGATACGAGCAGTACTTC. The whole variable domain, filled in from reference TRBV7-9 and TRBJ2-7, reads DTGVSQNPRHKITKRGQNVTFRCDPISEHNRLYWYRQTLGQGPEFLTYFQNEAQLEKSRLLSDRFSAERPKGSFSTLEIQRTEQGDSAMYLCASAGLAGGYEQYFGPGTRLTVT.